The 7 T cell receptor beta chains below all came from one sample that was sequenced in a study of blood T cell repertoires in COVID-19. Clones were sequenced by immunoSEQ multiplex PCR, and TCRdb holds only the in-frame ones, with some missing. The sample has approximately 130,000 clones; 65% to 90% are singletons. Sequences were obtained from PBMCs or T cells enriched from blood (not recorded which). The receptors here all came from a woman in her forties or fifties who had recovered from COVID-19.

This chain links TRBV24-1 with TRBJ2-2; D is perhaps TRBD1 (6 bases). The CDR3 spans 13 residues. Trimming removed 8 bases from V and 2 bases from J, with 8 bases in between. Germline V lookup: CDR1 KGHDR, CDR2 SFDVKD. This chain's CDR3 is CATTGDNTGELFF. DNA for the CDR3: TGTGCCACCACAGGGGATAACACCGGGGAGCTGTTTTTT.

The chain employs TRBV24-1 and TRBJ2-5; D perhaps matches TRBD1 (6 bases). CDR1 is KGHDR, CDR2 SFDVKD, per germline. The CDR3 covers 13 residues. The V and J ends lost 7 bases and 1 base respectively, with 9 bases between them. The CDR3 here is CATRDRSQETQYF. In DNA form, the CDR3 reads TGTGCCACCAGGGACAGATCCCAAGAGACCCAGTACTTC.

The chain links TRBV6-4 to TRBJ2-3; 7 nucleotides agree with TRBD2. V shed 3 bases and J 1 base; nucleotides not matched to a gene: 4. The CDR3 consists of 15 residues. Germline V gene lookup returns CDR1 MRHNA and CDR2 SNTAGT. CDR3 region: CASSEEAGGTDTQYF. The DNA for the CDR3 is TGTGCCAGCAGTGAAGAGGCGGGGGGCACAGATACGCAGTATTTT.

The genes are TRBV12-2 and TRBJ2-5; the tabulated D call, TRBD1, remains unverified against the DNA. TRBV12-2 is recorded as a pseudogene. This CDR3 spans 19 amino acids. DNA of the CDR3: TGTGCAAGTCGCTTAAACGTTGCCAAAATCCAGGGGTTTGGAGAGACCCAGTACTTC. As protein: CASRLNVAKIQGFGETQYF.

This chain connects TRBV7-9 to TRBJ1-1; possible D gene TRBD1, 5 bases. The CDR3 is 17 residues long. Deletions cut 4 bases from V and 1 base from J, with 19 bases between. The germline CDR1 and CDR2 sequences are SEHNR and FQNEAQ (reference sequence). The CDR3 loop reads CASSSGGSDSSNTEAFF. Written as DNA, the CDR3 is TGTGCCAGCAGCTCGGGGGGTTCCGACAGCTCGAACACTGAAGCTTTCTTT.

The chain uses TRBV30 and TRBJ2-7; a possible D gene is TRBD1 (5 bases). Germline V gene sequence: CDR1 GTSNPN, CDR2 SVGIG (reference sequence). The CDR3 extends over 13 amino acids. V dropped 2 bases and J dropped 3 bases, with 11 bases sitting between them. Here the CDR3 DNA reads TGTGCCTGGAGTCCAGGGCGGTACTACGAGCAGTACTTC. Residues: CAWSPGRYYEQYF.

The chain employs TRBV19 and TRBJ1-1; the D gene is possibly TRBD1 (6 bases). The V gene's germline CDR1 is LNHDA and CDR2 SQIVND (reference sequence). V was clipped by 3 bases and J by 0 bases, with 8 bases between them. The CDR3 extends over 14 amino acids. The CDR3 nucleotides read TGTGCCAGTAGTATCAGGGGCATGAACACTGAAGCTTTCTTT. This translates into CASSIRGMNTEAFF. Full variable domain (rest looked up from reference TRBV19 and TRBJ1-1): DGGITQSPKYLFRKEGQNVTLSCEQNLNHDAMYWYRQDPGQGLRLIYYSQIVNDFQKGDIAEGYSVSREKKESFPLTVTSAQKNPTAFYLCASSIRGMNTEAFFGQGTRLTVV.